The clone carrying this TCR beta chain was counted only a few times. Its antigen is still unknown. These data originate in a study of T cell clonotyping in hematopoietic cell transplantation. General observations from the study: Higher Inverse Simpson Index values in graft donor and pretransplant recipient predicted broader posttransplant TCR diversity.

V lost 3 bases to trimming and J lost 2 bases, with 9 bases between them. The CDR3 totals 14 residues. From germline, CDR1 is MDHEN and CDR2 SYDVKM. Measured with immunoSEQ multiplex PCR; TCRdb has only the in-frame clones, and not every one. There are thousands of clones in the sample; around 79% occur only once, and 25% to 40% lies in the top ten. The clonotype was recovered from a female patient in her 30s who had an allogeneic stem cell transplant, so the T cells may come from the graft donor. Some clones in this sample may be carry-over from other donors' samples. The chain uses TRBV28 and TRBJ2-3; D may correspond to TRBD1 or TRBD2 (5 bases each). The sequences come from PBMCs, collected 100 days after allogeneic stem cell transplant. The CDR3 DNA sequence: TGTGCCAGCAGTTTTGGGGGATCCACAGATACGCAGTATTTT. Amino acids: CASSFGGSTDTQYF.